This TCR beta chain came from a study of blood T cell repertoires in COVID-19. Study at large: Samples came from the United States, Italy and Spain, spanning acute and convalescent COVID-19. The analysed material was cDNA or gDNA that came from T cells, B-cell-depleted T cells, or PBMCs.

Germline V gene sequence: CDR1 MNHEY, CDR2 SVGAGI. CDR3 length: 14 amino acids. Trimming at V came to 2 bases and at J to 6 bases, leaving 7 bases not matched to a gene. Original processing methods: Amplification with reference gene primers provided the estimates of nucleated cell counts. Only in-frame clones appear in the TCRdb table, and some are missing; sequencing was by immunoSEQ multiplex PCR. V and J calls and clone size are those listed in that table; D and trimming were worked out from the DNA. The repertoire has approximately 340,000 clones, 83% of them found once; the top ten carry 2.5% to 3%.

Sequences were obtained from peripheral blood. This sequence originates from a man aged 30-40 years with active or convalescent COVID-19. The V gene is TRBV6-5, the J gene TRBJ2-7; 7 bases match TRBD2. Written as DNA, the CDR3 is TGTGCCAGCAGTTACCCTGGGGGGGGAATCGAGCAGTACTTC. It encodes CASSYPGGGIEQYF.